A selection of T cell receptor beta chains follows, all from one sample in a study of control samples from healthy donors and cancer patients. The method was immunoSEQ multiplex PCR; TCRdb's version includes in-frame clones alone and lacks a portion of them. There are more than 100,000 clones in the sample; roughly 90% occur only once, and around 6.9% lies in the top ten. Sample: PBMCs. The source of these receptors is a man between 45 and 60 years old with head and neck cancer. Both conserved end residues are trimmed from each CDR3. Each record gives: CDR3 protein, J gene, V gene, clone size. Only part of the rows carry a size: once, few, many, or a class if the clone is expanded.

cdr3_aa: ASSPRQGNQETQY; j_call: TRBJ2-5; v_call: TRBV7-2; clone_size: .
cdr3_aa: ASSERYNSPLH; j_call: TRBJ1-6; v_call: TRBV6-1; clone_size: .
cdr3_aa: AIRERDGTYEQY; j_call: TRBJ2-7; v_call: TRBV10-3; clone_size: .
cdr3_aa: ASSLDSGTSGSYPFYNEQF; j_call: TRBJ2-1; v_call: TRBV28; clone_size: .
cdr3_aa: ASSSQNSRTGNTIY; j_call: TRBJ1-3; v_call: TRBV7-2; clone_size: .
cdr3_aa: ASSILSGPNSYNEQF; j_call: TRBJ2-1; v_call: TRBV19; clone_size: .
cdr3_aa: ASSFGGAPGSQGYEQY; j_call: TRBJ2-7; v_call: TRBV7-9; clone_size: .
cdr3_aa: ASSSRERSNEQF; j_call: TRBJ2-1; v_call: TRBV19; clone_size: .
cdr3_aa: ASSLGRTGQETQY; j_call: TRBJ2-5; v_call: TRBV5-6; clone_size: .
cdr3_aa: ASSSSMASGNYEQY; j_call: TRBJ2-7; v_call: TRBV5-4; clone_size: .
cdr3_aa: ASSLDRESGDYGYT; j_call: TRBJ1-2; v_call: TRBV5-1; clone_size: .
cdr3_aa: ASSMAGAGTYEQY; j_call: TRBJ2-7; v_call: TRBV19; clone_size: .
cdr3_aa: ASSGIAGASYNEQF; j_call: TRBJ2-1; v_call: TRBV3-1/TRBV3-2; clone_size: .
cdr3_aa: ASSPNKETQY; j_call: TRBJ2-5; v_call: TRBV18; clone_size: .
cdr3_aa: ASSYLPGQGRNEQF; j_call: TRBJ2-1; v_call: TRBV5-6; clone_size: .
cdr3_aa: ASSQSTAYTNYGYT; j_call: TRBJ1-2; v_call: TRBV16; clone_size: .
cdr3_aa: ASSSFNEQY; j_call: TRBJ2-7; v_call: TRBV5-1; clone_size: .
cdr3_aa: ASSLGLAGAQETQY; j_call: TRBJ2-5; v_call: TRBV5-4; clone_size: .
cdr3_aa: ASSWRAGTGRRGLF; j_call: TRBJ2-2; v_call: TRBV5-6; clone_size: .
cdr3_aa: AISTELWAPLH; j_call: TRBJ1-6; v_call: TRBV10-3; clone_size: .
cdr3_aa: ASSLPGLANEQF; j_call: TRBJ2-1; v_call: TRBV7-3; clone_size: .
cdr3_aa: ASSLALGTDEQY; j_call: TRBJ2-7; v_call: TRBV11-2; clone_size: .
cdr3_aa: ASSPPGLPEQF; j_call: TRBJ2-1; v_call: TRBV18; clone_size: few
cdr3_aa: ASSIGYEQY; j_call: TRBJ2-7; v_call: TRBV19; clone_size: .
cdr3_aa: ASSYEGDPSGANVLT; j_call: TRBJ2-6; v_call: TRBV6-2/TRBV6-3; clone_size: .
cdr3_aa: ASATSNYGYT; j_call: TRBJ1-2; v_call: TRBV19; clone_size: .
cdr3_aa: ASSLGPGSYNEQF; j_call: TRBJ2-1; v_call: TRBV5-4; clone_size: .
cdr3_aa: ASSLDSWQGADEQY; j_call: TRBJ2-7; v_call: TRBV5-4; clone_size: .
cdr3_aa: ASSQLGGNQPQH; j_call: TRBJ1-5; v_call: TRBV3-1/TRBV3-2; clone_size: .
cdr3_aa: ASSPGRGGETQY; j_call: TRBJ2-5; v_call: TRBV7-9; clone_size: .
cdr3_aa: ASSQVWDCYGNQPQH; j_call: TRBJ1-5; v_call: TRBV4-2; clone_size: .
cdr3_aa: ASSEPGQTPIYEQY; j_call: TRBJ2-7; v_call: TRBV2; clone_size: .
cdr3_aa: ASSFQGAGHSYEQY; j_call: TRBJ2-7; v_call: TRBV28; clone_size: .
cdr3_aa: ASNTGQTYTEAF; j_call: TRBJ1-1; v_call: TRBV6-6; clone_size: few
cdr3_aa: AILGTGNFYNEQF; j_call: TRBJ2-1; v_call: TRBV23-1; clone_size: .
cdr3_aa: ASITGGTEAF; j_call: TRBJ1-1; v_call: TRBV19; clone_size: .
cdr3_aa: AWTWSAGNTIY; j_call: TRBJ1-3; v_call: TRBV30; clone_size: .
cdr3_aa: ASSLGPQPEAF; j_call: TRBJ1-1; v_call: TRBV28; clone_size: .
cdr3_aa: ATSDVTGPMNTEAF; j_call: TRBJ1-1; v_call: TRBV24-1; clone_size: .
cdr3_aa: ASSTGITDTQY; j_call: TRBJ2-3; v_call: TRBV7-2; clone_size: .
cdr3_aa: ASSGGRGYT; j_call: TRBJ1-2; v_call: TRBV5-1; clone_size: .
cdr3_aa: ASSLYEETQY; j_call: TRBJ2-5; v_call: TRBV28; clone_size: .
cdr3_aa: ASSDQAGGHGKLF; j_call: TRBJ1-4; v_call: TRBV19; clone_size: few
cdr3_aa: ASSPEAYNSPLH; j_call: TRBJ1-6; v_call: TRBV5-1; clone_size: .
cdr3_aa: ASSLGQYQETQY; j_call: TRBJ2-5; v_call: TRBV7-3; clone_size: .
cdr3_aa: ASSETVRTEAF; j_call: TRBJ1-1; v_call: TRBV2; clone_size: few
cdr3_aa: ASSRSPQRGNTIY; j_call: TRBJ1-3; v_call: TRBV4-1; clone_size: .
cdr3_aa: ATQGLANSYEQY; j_call: TRBJ2-7; v_call: TRBV10-2; clone_size: .
cdr3_aa: ASSLGGIYGYT; j_call: TRBJ1-2; v_call: TRBV28; clone_size: .
cdr3_aa: ASSSGQDTGELF; j_call: TRBJ2-2; v_call: TRBV5-1; clone_size: .
cdr3_aa: SVEDRQLELF; j_call: TRBJ1-4; v_call: TRBV29-1; clone_size: .
cdr3_aa: ASSFRRGNGYT; j_call: TRBJ1-2; v_call: TRBV13; clone_size: .
cdr3_aa: ASSLQDGRGDEQF; j_call: TRBJ2-1; v_call: TRBV7-2; clone_size: few
cdr3_aa: ASSQTGATKAKNIQY; j_call: TRBJ2-4; v_call: TRBV18; clone_size: .
cdr3_aa: ASSYLPGQGARYNEQF; j_call: TRBJ2-1; v_call: TRBV6-2/TRBV6-3; clone_size: .
cdr3_aa: SARSFNEQF; j_call: TRBJ2-1; v_call: TRBV20-1; clone_size: .
cdr3_aa: ASSGGARAREQY; j_call: TRBJ2-7; v_call: TRBV2; clone_size: .
cdr3_aa: ASSLAATSGEWSDTQY; j_call: TRBJ2-3; v_call: TRBV5-1; clone_size: .
cdr3_aa: ASSLDDVLGETQY; j_call: TRBJ2-5; v_call: TRBV7-6; clone_size: .